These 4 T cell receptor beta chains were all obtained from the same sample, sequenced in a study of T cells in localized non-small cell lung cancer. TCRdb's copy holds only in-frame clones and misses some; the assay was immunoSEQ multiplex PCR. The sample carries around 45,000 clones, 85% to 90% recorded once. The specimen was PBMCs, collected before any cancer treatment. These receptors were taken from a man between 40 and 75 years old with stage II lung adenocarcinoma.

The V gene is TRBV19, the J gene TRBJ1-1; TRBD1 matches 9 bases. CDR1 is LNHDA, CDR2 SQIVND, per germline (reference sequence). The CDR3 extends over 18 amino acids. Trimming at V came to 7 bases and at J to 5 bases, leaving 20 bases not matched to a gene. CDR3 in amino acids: CASTPHRGRRKEQTEAFF. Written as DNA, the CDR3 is TGTGCCAGTACCCCTCACAGGGGGCGCCGTAAAGAACAGACTGAAGCTTTCTTT.

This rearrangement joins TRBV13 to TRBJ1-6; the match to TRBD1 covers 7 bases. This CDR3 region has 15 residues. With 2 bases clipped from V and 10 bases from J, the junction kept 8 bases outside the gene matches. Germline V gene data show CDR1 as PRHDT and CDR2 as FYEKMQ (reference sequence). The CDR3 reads CASSLRRQGRSPLHF. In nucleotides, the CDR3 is TGTGCCAGCAGCTTAAGGCGACAGGGTCGGTCACCCCTCCACTTT.

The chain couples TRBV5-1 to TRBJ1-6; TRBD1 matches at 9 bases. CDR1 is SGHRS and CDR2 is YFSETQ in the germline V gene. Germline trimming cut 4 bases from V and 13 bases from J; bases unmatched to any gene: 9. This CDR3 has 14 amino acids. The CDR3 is CASSLSGTGTPLHF. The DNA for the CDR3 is TGCGCCAGCAGCCTTTCCGGGACAGGGACGCCCCTCCACTTT.

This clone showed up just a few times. CDR3 amino acids: CASSKGTGGEAFF. As DNA, the CDR3 is TGTGCCAGTAGTAAAGGGACAGGGGGCGAAGCTTTCTTT. The chain carries TRBV19 and TRBJ1-1; 12 bases are a match to TRBD1. The CDR3 sequence is 13 residues long. Germline CDR1 is LNHDA and CDR2 is SQIVND (reference sequence). Unmatched junction bases numbered 2, after V lost 4 bases and J lost 8 bases.